What follows are 17 T cell receptor beta chains derived from one specimen sequenced in a study of early T cells in non-severe SARS-CoV-2 infection. TCRdb independently ran MiXCR on the 5' RACE reads; one entry per CDR3 protein. The sample shows around 71,000 distinct CDR3 sequences, 13% to 15% of them seen only once. The sequencing used whole blood, collected at baseline. The receptors were gathered from an adult who was a healthcare worker with PCR-confirmed SARS-CoV-2 infection or an uninfected control (not recorded which).

V is TRBV18 and J is TRBJ1-2, with 10 bases matching TRBD1. Trimming at V came to 2 bases and at J to 6 bases, leaving 3 bases not matched to a gene. This CDR3 comprises 14 residues. Germline loops: CDR1 KGHSH, CDR2 LQKENI. CDR3: CASSPGTGENGYTF. In DNA, the CDR3 is TGTGCCAGCTCACCAGGGACAGGGGAAAATGGCTACACCTTC.

This clonotype was seen only a few times. J is TRBJ2-1 and V is TRBV6-6; 14 nucleotides match TRBD2. The CDR3 runs 18 residues. J was trimmed by 0 bases and V by 6 bases; bases with no gene match: 7. Germline lookup yields CDR1 MNHNY and CDR2 SVGAGI (reference sequence). For the CDR3, the DNA is TGTGCCAGCAGCTTCGGGACTAGCGGGAGAAGCTCCTACAATGAGCAGTTCTTC. It translates to CASSFGTSGRSSYNEQFF.

The chain recombines TRBV7-9 with TRBJ1-6, with D tentatively TRBD1 (5 bases). The CDR3 is 14 amino acids. Germline V gene data show CDR1 as SEHNR and CDR2 as FQNEAQ (reference sequence). V lost 4 bases to trimming and J lost 7 bases, with 11 bases between them. In DNA form, the CDR3 reads TGTGCCAGCAGCTCGGCGACAGTCAATTCACCCCTCCACTTT. It codes for CASSSATVNSPLHF.

This clonotype was seen repeatedly, ten times or more. The rearrangement joins TRBV5-1 to TRBJ2-2, with no clear D. CDR1 is SGHRS, CDR2 YFSETQ, per germline. This CDR3 is built from 14 residues. The germline V and J ends were trimmed by 3 bases and 7 bases, with 13 bases remaining between them. In DNA, the CDR3 is TGCGCCAGCAGCTCACAGAGGTCCCACGGGGAGCTGTTTTTT. It codes for CASSSQRSHGELFF. Full variable domain (missing parts from reference TRBV5-1 and TRBJ2-2): KAGVTQTPRYLIKTRGQQVTLSCSPISGHRSVSWYQQTPGQGLQFLFEYFSETQRNKGNFPGRFSGRQFSNSRSEMNVSTLELGDSALYLCASSSQRSHGELFFGEGSRLTVL.

The gene calls are TRBV11-3 and TRBJ2-5; possibly TRBD2 for D (5 bases). The CDR3 spans 15 residues. V lost 3 bases to trimming and J lost 4 bases, with 15 bases between them. The germline CDR1 and CDR2 sequences are SGHNT and YENEEA. In nucleotides, the CDR3 is TGTGCCAGCAGCTTGGGCCGGACTTTCGGAGAGACCCAGTACTTC. Residues: CASSLGRTFGETQYF.

This clonotype was seen just once. The chain has TRBV7-3 and TRBJ2-3; D possibly corresponds to TRBD2 (5 bases). The ends were cut back, 1 base at V and 2 bases at J, with 10 bases in the middle. Per germline, CDR1 SGHTA and CDR2 FQGTGA. The CDR3 covers 15 residues. The CDR3 DNA is TGTGCCAGCAGCTTAAAAAGCGGACCCACAGATACGCAGTATTTT. This translates into CASSLKSGPTDTQYF.

This clonotype was detected ten times or more. V and J are TRBV5-4 and TRBJ1-6; 7 bases are a match to TRBD1. Germline CDR1 SGHNT, CDR2 YYREEE (reference sequence). CDR3 size: 15 residues. V lost 6 bases, J lost 7 bases, and 10 bases stayed unmatched. The CDR3 nucleotides read TGTGCCAGCACCCGTGAGGGGGCCTTGAATTCACCCCTCCACTTT. Protein: CASTREGALNSPLHF.

The CDR3 DNA follows: TGTGCCAGCAGTTACGGGCGGGAGCATAACGAGCAGTACTTC. Its translation is CASSYGREHNEQYF. The chain carries TRBV6-5 and TRBJ2-7; 7 nucleotides agree with TRBD2. CDR1 and CDR2 (germline): MNHEY, SVGAGI. Trimming removed 2 bases from V and 5 bases from J; junction bases left unmatched: 6. The CDR3 is made up of 14 amino acids.

The V and J genes are TRBV25-1 and TRBJ2-3; the D gene is possibly TRBD2 (6 bases). V dropped 3 bases and J dropped 8 bases, with 15 bases sitting between them. This CDR3 comprises 14 residues. The germline CDR1 and CDR2 sequences are MGHDK and SYGVNS. This CDR3 reads CASSEGSMGGTQYF. The CDR3 nucleotides are TGTGCCAGCAGTGAGGGCTCCATGGGGGGTACGCAGTATTTT.

In its sample, this clonotype was seen a few times. This chain uses TRBV7-9 with TRBJ2-3, with D possibly matching TRBD1 (5 bases). This CDR3 contains 15 residues. V gave up 1 base and J gave up 5 bases, with 13 bases separating them. Per the germline V gene, CDR1 is SEHNR and CDR2 is FQNEAQ (reference sequence). The CDR3 spells CASSLDFGAIDTQYF. CDR3 nucleotide sequence: TGTGCCAGCAGCTTAGATTTTGGGGCAATAGATACGCAGTATTTT.

This rearrangement joins TRBV24-1 to TRBJ2-1; possibly TRBD1 or TRBD2 for D (7 bases each). Trimming stripped 4 bases from V and 6 bases from J, with 18 bases between. CDR3 size: 16 residues. Germline CDR1 is KGHDR and CDR2 is SFDVKD. DNA of the CDR3: TGTGCCACCAGTGAAGGGCGGGGGACAGTACTCAATGAGCAGTTCTTC. Amino acids: CATSEGRGTVLNEQFF.

This clonotype was detected only a few times. The genes are TRBV11-2 and TRBJ2-1, with D perhaps given as TRBD1 or TRBD2 (6 bases each). In germline, CDR1 is SGHAT, CDR2 FQNNGV. Trimming removed 2 bases from V and 4 bases from J, with 9 bases in between. The CDR3 length is 14 residues. The CDR3 DNA sequence: TGTGCCAGCAGCTTAAGGGGGAGGTACAATGAGCAGTTCTTC. Translated, it gives CASSLRGRYNEQFF.

This clonotype came up many times. The V and J genes are TRBV6-2 or TRBV6-3 and TRBJ2-1; 8 nucleotides agree with TRBD2. The germline V gene has CDR1 MNHEY and CDR2 SVGEGT. This CDR3 is 14 amino acids long. Trimming cost V 3 bases and J 6 bases; bases outside gene matches: 4. For the CDR3, the DNA is TGTGCCAGCAGTTATCGGCGGGAGGTCAATGAGCAGTTCTTC. It is translated as CASSYRREVNEQFF.

This sequence joins TRBV6-6 and TRBJ2-3; D is perhaps TRBD2 (5 bases). There are 13 residues in the CDR3. The ends were cut back, 4 bases at V and 0 bases at J, with 5 bases in the middle. CDR1 and CDR2 (germline): MNHNY, SVGAGI (reference sequence). The CDR3 protein is CASSSGSTDTQYF. In DNA form, the CDR3 reads TGTGCCAGCAGTTCGGGGAGCACAGATACGCAGTATTTT.

The chain joins TRBV7-9 to TRBJ2-2; no reliable D call. The CDR3 length is 12 residues. V lost 5 bases and J 3 bases, leaving 4 bases between the germline ends. Germline loops: CDR1 SEHNR, CDR2 FQNEAQ (reference sequence). The DNA of the CDR3 is TGTGCCAGCAGCCGGGACACCGGGGAGCTGTTTTTT. This translates into CASSRDTGELFF.

This sequence joins TRBV5-1 and TRBJ2-3; 7 nucleotides match TRBD2. The CDR3 sequence is 16 residues long. The trim removed 4 bases at V and 1 base at J, leaving 9 bases unmatched. Germline CDR1 and CDR2: SGHRS and YFSETQ. The CDR3 is CASSEGGRTGTDTQYF. CDR3 DNA: TGCGCCAGCAGCGAAGGCGGGAGAACGGGCACAGATACGCAGTATTTT.

This clonotype has just a few counts. The rearrangement links TRBV7-2 to TRBJ2-7; 7 bases are shared with TRBD2. With V trimmed by 6 bases and J by 2 bases, 10 bases remained unmatched. Germline CDR1 is SGHTA and CDR2 is FQGNSA. This CDR3 comprises 15 residues. CDR3 sequence: CASRSSAGLTYEQYF. The CDR3 nucleotides are TGTGCCAGCAGGTCGTCAGCGGGACTTACCTACGAGCAGTACTTC.